A single sample gave rise to the 27 T cell receptor beta chains below, sequenced in a study of cytomegalovirus exposure and HLA in healthy donors. The PCR contained 60 Vbeta and 13 Jbeta primers. TCRdb keeps only in-frame clones here, not all; method: immunoSEQ multiplex PCR. The table lists about 180,000 clones, around 77% of them singletons. The sample comprised PBMCs. The source of these receptors is a woman in her twenties or thirties in good health and CMV-seronegative.

The chain joins TRBV21-1 to TRBJ1-1. TRBV21-1 is designated a pseudogene. This CDR3 has 10 residues. The DNA for the CDR3 is TGTGCCAGCAGCCGAATGAGAGCTTTCTTT. Encoded protein: CASSRMRAFF.

This clone came up once. The chain combines TRBV5-4 with TRBJ2-1, with 8 bases matching TRBD2. The germline V gene has CDR1 SGHNT and CDR2 YYREEE (reference sequence). The V segment lost 5 bases and the J segment 0 bases; nucleotides outside the gene matches: 4. The CDR3 extends over 15 amino acids. CDR3 residues: CASRFSGDSYNEQFF. In DNA form, the CDR3 reads TGTGCCAGCAGGTTTAGCGGGGACTCCTACAATGAGCAGTTCTTC.

The rearrangement links TRBV12-1 to TRBJ2-5; the listed D gene, TRBD2, was not tested against the DNA. TRBV12-1 is noted as a pseudogene. The CDR3 consists of 16 residues. The CDR3, as DNA: TGTGCCAGCAGCTTCGGACTAGCGGGGGGTCAAGAGACCCAGTACTTC. Its protein product is CASSFGLAGGQETQYF.

V and J are TRBV5-1 and TRBJ1-4, with 11 bases aligning to TRBD1. The CDR3 has 16 amino acids. V was pared by 1 base and J by 4 bases, with 3 bases of the junction left unmatched. From germline, CDR1 is SGHRS and CDR2 YFSETQ. As DNA, the CDR3 is TGCGCCAGCAGCTTGCCCGGGACAGGGGGTAATGAAAAACTGTTTTTT. Its translation: CASSLPGTGGNEKLFF.

This sequence joins TRBV30 and TRBJ1-4, with 8 positions matching TRBD1. CDR1 is GTSNPN and CDR2 is SVGIG in the germline V gene (reference sequence). The ends lost 5 bases at V and 8 bases at J; junction bases unmatched: 7. The CDR3 extends over 13 amino acids. CDR3 in DNA: TGTGCCTGGGCAGGGGGCTTCGGAGAAAAACTGTTTTTT. Its translation is CAWAGGFGEKLFF.

This clone showed up many times. V usage is TRBV19 and J usage is TRBJ1-6; TRBD1 agrees at 7 bases. V shed 6 bases, J shed 2 bases, and the junction held 7 bases outside the gene matches. CDR1 is LNHDA and CDR2 is SQIVND in the germline V gene (reference sequence). The CDR3 totals 16 residues. The CDR3 loop is CASSLTGITYNSPLHF. The CDR3 nucleotides read TGTGCCAGTAGCCTGACAGGGATCACCTATAATTCACCCCTCCACTTT. The complete variable domain, with remaining parts taken from reference TRBV19 and TRBJ1-6, reads DGGITQSPKYLFRKEGQNVTLSCEQNLNHDAMYWYRQDPGQGLRLIYYSQIVNDFQKGDIAEGYSVSREKKESFPLTVTSAQKNPTAFYLCASSLTGITYNSPLHFGNGTRLTVT.

The gene calls are TRBV2 and TRBJ1-5; D is ambiguous. Germline V gene lookup returns CDR1 SNHLY and CDR2 FYNNEI. The CDR3 runs 10 residues. V was clipped by 8 bases and J by 5 bases, with 4 bases between them. CDR3 DNA: TGTGCCAGCGGCTATCAGCCCCAGCATTTT. Translating gives CASGYQPQHF.

V usage is TRBV19 and J usage is TRBJ2-1; no firm D call. V lost 1 base and J lost 5, with 12 bases in between. From germline, CDR1 is LNHDA and CDR2 SQIVND (reference sequence). The CDR3 loop spans 15 amino acids. The CDR3 DNA sequence: TGTGCCAGTAGTATAGGTCAGGTAATACACAATGAGCAGTTCTTC. As protein: CASSIGQVIHNEQFF.

The rearrangement links TRBV6-4 to TRBJ2-3, with no clear D. V gave up 8 bases and J gave up 8 bases, with 5 bases separating them. The CDR3 runs to 9 residues. Germline-derived CDR1 and CDR2 are MRHNA and SNTAGT. The CDR3 loop reads CASPGTQYF. The CDR3 region has the DNA TGTGCCAGCCCAGGTACGCAGTATTTT.

This clone has more than one count but fewer than ten. The rearrangement links TRBV10-1 to TRBJ2-5, with D possibly being TRBD1 (6 bases). The V end was cut by 3 bases, the J end by 4 bases, with 12 bases between. From germline, CDR1 is WNHNN and CDR2 SYGVQD (reference sequence). The CDR3 runs to 14 residues. The CDR3, as DNA: TGCGCCAGCAGTGATGCGGGCAGGGGAGAGACCCAGTACTTC. This sequence encodes CASSDAGRGETQYF.

In this sample, this clone turned up a few times. The chain has TRBV5-1 and TRBJ2-2, with D possibly being TRBD2 (5 bases). Germline V gives CDR1 SGHRS, CDR2 YFSETQ. V lost 2 bases, J lost 5 bases, and 7 bases lay in between. The CDR3 covers 13 residues. The CDR3 nucleotides are TGCGCCAGCAGCTTCTCGGGGACCGGGGAGCTGTTTTTT. It encodes CASSFSGTGELFF. The variable domain in full, with the rest retrieved from reference TRBV5-1 and TRBJ2-2, is KAGVTQTPRYLIKTRGQQVTLSCSPISGHRSVSWYQQTPGQGLQFLFEYFSETQRNKGNFPGRFSGRQFSNSRSEMNVSTLELGDSALYLCASSFSGTGELFFGEGSRLTVL.

The rearrangement joins TRBV27 to TRBJ1-2; 8 bases are a match to TRBD1. Per the germline V gene, CDR1 is MNHEY and CDR2 is SMNVEV (reference sequence). This CDR3 spans 13 amino acids. Trimming took 5 bases from V and 8 from J; bases not matched to a gene: 7. The CDR3 region is CASSPQGAGGYTF. CDR3 nucleotides: TGTGCCAGCAGTCCTCAGGGGGCGGGGGGCTACACCTTC.

The chain employs TRBV10-1 and TRBJ2-2; 10 positions match TRBD2. The CDR3 loop spans 17 amino acids. V shed 6 bases and J 1 base; nucleotides not matched to a gene: 8. CDR1 is WNHNN, CDR2 SYGVQD, per germline (reference sequence). The CDR3 DNA sequence: TGCGCCAGCAGCCGAATCGGACTAGCGGAGAACACCGGGGAGCTGTTTTTT. This sequence encodes CASSRIGLAENTGELFF.

V is TRBV7-2 and J is TRBJ2-2; D is perhaps TRBD2 (6 bases). The CDR3 covers 16 residues. V was clipped by 1 base and J by 1 base, with 10 bases between them. Germline CDR1 reads SGHTA; CDR2 reads FQGNSA. DNA of the CDR3: TGTGCCAGCAGCTTAGATGCGGGATTGAACACCGGGGAGCTGTTTTTT. Protein product: CASSLDAGLNTGELFF.

The chain combines TRBV9 with TRBJ1-1; D unresolved. V was shortened by 4 bases and J by 3 bases, with 19 bases between the two germline ends. Germline V CDR1 and CDR2: SGDLS, YYNGEE. CDR3 length equals 16 residues. CDR3 residues: CASSTIQVVRDTEAFF. DNA for the CDR3: TGTGCCAGCAGCACCATCCAAGTGGTTCGGGACACTGAAGCTTTCTTT.

This clone has only a few counts. The J gene is TRBJ1-5, the V gene TRBV4-3, with unresolved D. The CDR3 totals 15 residues. Deletions cut 0 bases from V and 9 bases from J, with 15 bases between. The V gene's germline CDR1 is LGHNA and CDR2 YSLEER. CDR3 residues: CASSQEGRGVWPQHF. The DNA for the CDR3 is TGCGCCAGCAGCCAAGAGGGTCGCGGCGTGTGGCCCCAGCATTTT.

The chain couples TRBV2 to TRBJ1-6; 7 bases agree with TRBD1. Trimming removed 6 bases from V and 7 bases from J; junction bases left unmatched: 9. This CDR3 contains 15 residues. Germline V CDR1 and CDR2: SNHLY, FYNNEI. The CDR3 DNA follows: TGTGCCAGCAGACCCCGACAGGGACGAAATTCACCCCTCCACTTT. Its protein product is CASRPRQGRNSPLHF.

This chain joins TRBV2 and TRBJ2-7; 10 bases agree with TRBD2. The CDR3 runs to 14 residues. In germline, CDR1 is SNHLY, CDR2 FYNNEI. The V and J ends lost 6 bases and 2 bases, in that order; junction bases with no gene match: 4. CDR3 DNA: TGTGCCAGCAGAGGACTAGCGGTCACCTACGAGCAGTACTTC. It yields the protein CASRGLAVTYEQYF.

V is TRBV7-2 and J is TRBJ2-1, with a tentative D call TRBD2 (7 bases). This CDR3 comprises 15 residues. CDR1 and CDR2 (germline): SGHTA, FQGNSA. V gave up 0 bases and J gave up 6 bases, with 12 bases separating them. This CDR3 reads CASSLAGGLVNEQFF. The CDR3 DNA sequence: TGTGCCAGCAGCTTAGCGGGGGGGCTTGTCAATGAGCAGTTCTTC.

This chain uses TRBV7-8 with TRBJ2-3; 7 bases align to TRBD2. Germline lookup yields CDR1 SGHVS and CDR2 FQNEAQ. Trimming at V came to 1 base and at J to 2 bases, leaving 6 bases not matched to a gene. The CDR3 has 16 residues. The CDR3 DNA reads TGTGCCAGCAGCTTAGAAGTTAGCGGGCACACAGATACGCAGTATTTT. Protein: CASSLEVSGHTDTQYF.

The CDR3 DNA reads TGTGCCAGCTCACAAAACCGGGAGCCCAAATCATCCGGGGAGCTGTTTTTT. Its protein product is CASSQNREPKSSGELFF. This sequence joins TRBV18 and TRBJ2-2, with D perhaps TRBD2 (6 bases). V was clipped by 4 bases and J by 6 bases, with 21 bases between them. The CDR3 length is 17 residues. The germline V gene has CDR1 KGHSH and CDR2 LQKENI.

To note about this clone: This CDR3 is also generated by other DNA sequences in the sample. V gene TRBV30 combines with J gene TRBJ1-5, with D perhaps matching TRBD1 (5 bases). The CDR3 is made up of 13 amino acids. The V end was cut by 0 bases, the J end by 2 bases, with 5 bases between. Per the germline V gene, CDR1 is GTSNPN and CDR2 is SVGIG (reference sequence). CDR3 DNA sequence: TGTGCCTGGAGTGTACAGGGCAATCAGCCCCAGCATTTT. Translating it yields CAWSVQGNQPQHF. The full variable domain, rest sourced from reference TRBV30 and TRBJ1-5, is SQTIHQWPATLVQPVGSPLSLECTVEGTSNPNLYWYRQAAGRGLQLLFYSVGIGQISSEVPQNLSASRPQDRQFILSSKKLLLSDSGFYLCAWSVQGNQPQHFGDGTRLSIL.

This chain joins TRBV5-1 and TRBJ2-7; 7 bases agree with TRBD1. Germline V lookup: CDR1 SGHRS, CDR2 YFSETQ. The V segment lost 0 bases and the J segment 0 bases; nucleotides outside the gene matches: 3. The CDR3 is 15 residues long. CDR3 sequence (DNA): TGCGCCAGCAGCTTGGCCACAGGGGCCTCCTACGAGCAGTACTTC. As protein: CASSLATGASYEQYF.

This clone came up a few times. The V gene is TRBV5-1, the J gene TRBJ2-3; D ambiguous. This CDR3 has 14 amino acids. V lost 0 bases and J 2 bases, leaving 7 bases between the germline ends. Germline lookup yields CDR1 SGHRS and CDR2 YFSETQ. The CDR3 DNA sequence: TGCGCCAGCAGCTTGGTATTAGACACAGATACGCAGTATTTT. Protein: CASSLVLDTDTQYF.

The chain uses TRBV15 and TRBJ2-4, with D maybe TRBD1 (5 bases). Trimming pared 6 bases from V and 8 bases from J, leaving 14 bases between. Per germline, CDR1 LNHNV and CDR2 YYDKDF (reference sequence). CDR3 length: 13 residues. The CDR3 is CATSDRPWDIQYF. Written as DNA, the CDR3 is TGTGCCACCAGTGACAGACCTTGGGACATTCAGTACTTC.

The chain links TRBV6-1 to TRBJ2-7; 7 nucleotides align to TRBD2. The CDR3 is made up of 13 amino acids. V lost 7 bases and J lost 4; bases outside the gene matches: 7. Germline assignment: CDR1 MNHNS and CDR2 SASEGT. The CDR3: CASKVGGGYEQYF. For the CDR3, the DNA is TGTGCCAGCAAAGTGGGGGGGGGTTACGAGCAGTACTTC.

The chain combines TRBV4-1 with TRBJ2-7; 9 positions agree with TRBD1. Germline lookup yields CDR1 MGHRA and CDR2 YSYEKL. The CDR3 runs 14 residues. The trim removed 4 bases at V and 4 bases at J, leaving 5 bases unmatched. CDR3 loop: CASSPRDRVYEQYF. CDR3 nucleotide sequence: TGCGCCAGCAGCCCCCGGGACAGGGTGTACGAGCAGTACTTC.